This TCR beta chain was sequenced during a study of beta chain features in type 1 diabetes. Study-level results: Any PCR bias toward short templates would affect both groups alike. Reduced insertions and increased deletions marked VDJ junctions in type 1 diabetes patients. Patients with Type 1 diabetes showed moderately but significantly shorter TCRB CDR3s in all four CD4+ subsets.

Looked up from germline, CDR1 is MNHEY and CDR2 is SVGAGI. Trimming cost V 7 bases and J 3 bases, with 10 bases left between them. The CDR3 contains 13 residues. About this clone itself: As yet, its antigen is unknown.

Investigators reverse transcribed all isolated RNA, so they sequenced expressed TCRB transcripts. The method was immunoSEQ multiplex PCR; TCRdb's version includes in-frame clones alone and lacks a portion of them. The repertoire holds 680,000 or so clones, about an eighth seen once, with less than 0.025% in the top ten. The receptor's source is a young man with type 1 diabetes. The sequenced sample consisted of naive CD4+ T cells from blood. The chain combines TRBV6-5 with TRBJ1-5, with D perhaps matching TRBD1 (5 bases). The CDR3 sequence: CASMKGHNQPQHF. In DNA form, the CDR3 reads TGTGCCAGCATGAAGGGGCACAATCAGCCCCAGCATTTT.